This T cell receptor beta chain originates from a study of patients and donors after allogeneic stem cell transplantation. MiXCR, run by TCRdb on the RT-PCR reads, gives a single entry per CDR3 protein. The top ten clones hold around 6% of a sample with about a million distinct CDR3 sequences, about a sixth of them seen once. V was clipped by 0 bases and J by 0 bases; unmatched bases: 6. The CDR3 totals 17 residues. Germline CDR1 reads MNHEY; CDR2 reads SVGAGI. V is TRBV6-5 and J is TRBJ2-3; 7 bases align to TRBD2. The sequenced material came from blood, either unsorted or a sorted T cell fraction (not recorded which). This receptor was identified in a human donor who was either an allogeneic HSCT recipient or a stem cell or donor lymphocyte infusion donor (not recorded which). It is not recorded whose cells these are; they may come from a transplant donor. CDR3 sequence (DNA): TGTGCCAGCAGTTACTCCGATGTAGCGGGTAGCACAGATACGCAGTATTTT. Its translation is CASSYSDVAGSTDTQYF.